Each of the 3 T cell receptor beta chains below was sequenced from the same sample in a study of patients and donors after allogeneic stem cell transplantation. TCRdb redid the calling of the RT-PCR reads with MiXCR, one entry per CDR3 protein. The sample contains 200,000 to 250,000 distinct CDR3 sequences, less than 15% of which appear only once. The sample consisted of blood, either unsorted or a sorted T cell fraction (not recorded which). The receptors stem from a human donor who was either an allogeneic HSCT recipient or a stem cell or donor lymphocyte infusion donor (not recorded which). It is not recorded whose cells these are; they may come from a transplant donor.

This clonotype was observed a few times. CDR3 residues: CSATSQGAYGYTF. The CDR3 DNA sequence: TGCAGTGCTACCTCCCAGGGAGCCTATGGCTACACCTTC. The J gene is TRBJ1-2, the V gene TRBV20-1, with D tentatively TRBD1 (5 bases). The V end lost 4 bases, the J end lost 4 bases, and 13 bases lay between the germline ends. CDR1 is DFQATT and CDR2 is SNEGSKA in the germline V gene (reference sequence). The CDR3 has 13 amino acids.

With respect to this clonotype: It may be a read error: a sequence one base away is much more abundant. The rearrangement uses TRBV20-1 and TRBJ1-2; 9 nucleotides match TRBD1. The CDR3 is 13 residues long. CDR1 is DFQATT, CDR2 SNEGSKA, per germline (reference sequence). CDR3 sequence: CGAGVGTGYGYTF. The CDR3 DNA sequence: TGCGGTGCTGGAGTGGGGACAGGGTATGGCTACACCTTC.

The DNA for the CDR3 is TGTGCCAGCAGCGTTACGAGGGCTTATAGCAATCAGCCCCAGCATTTT. Translation gives CASSVTRAYSNQPQHF. J is TRBJ1-5 and V is TRBV9, with no clear D. V was cut by 2 bases and J by 0 bases, with 12 bases left in between. Germline V gives CDR1 SGDLS, CDR2 YYNGEE. There are 16 residues in the CDR3. The whole variable domain, remainder taken from reference TRBV9 and TRBJ1-5, is DSGVTQTPKHLITATGQRVTLRCSPRSGDLSVYWYQQSLDQGLQFLIQYYNGEERAKGNILERFSAQQFPDLHSELNLSSLELGDSALYFCASSVTRAYSNQPQHFGDGTRLSIL.